These 19 T cell receptor beta chains share one sample of origin, sequenced in a study of blood T cell repertoires in COVID-19. The table came from immunoSEQ multiplex PCR; TCRdb's copy has only in-frame clones and leaves some out. The sample carries 250,000 to 300,000 clones, around 83% recorded once. What was sequenced was peripheral blood. These receptors all come from an elderly man with acute or convalescent COVID-19.

With regard to this clone: A junction end diverges from the germline sequence, so it may reflect a read error. The chain couples TRBV18 to TRBJ1-1; D not certain. CDR3 length: 14 amino acids. Germline V gene lookup returns CDR1 KGHSH and CDR2 LQKENI. CDR3 loop: CASSPLSLDTEAFF. CDR3 DNA sequence: TGTGCCAGCTCGCCACTAAGCCTGGACACTGAAGCTTTCTTT.

This clone has more than one count but fewer than ten. This chain joins TRBV24-1 and TRBJ2-1; 7 bases are shared with TRBD2. The ends lost 8 bases at V and 2 bases at J; junction bases unmatched: 8. Germline loops: CDR1 KGHDR, CDR2 SFDVKD. The CDR3 loop spans 15 amino acids. CDR3 protein: CATTGRAGAYNEQFF. The CDR3 coding sequence is TGTGCCACCACAGGTCGGGCGGGAGCCTACAATGAGCAGTTCTTC.

The chain employs TRBV7-8 and TRBJ2-7; D possibly corresponds to TRBD2 (6 bases). V lost 5 bases, J lost 2 bases, and 13 bases lay in between. The CDR3 loop spans 14 amino acids. CDR1 and CDR2 from the germline V gene are SGHVS and FQNEAQ. CDR3 region: CASSKRDWAYEQYF. The CDR3 region has the DNA TGTGCCAGCAGCAAAAGGGACTGGGCCTACGAGCAGTACTTC.

The genes are TRBV15 and TRBJ1-4; 8 positions match TRBD1. The CDR3 is made up of 16 amino acids. Germline lookup yields CDR1 LNHNV and CDR2 YYDKDF (reference sequence). V lost 1 base to trimming and J lost 5 bases; unmatched junction nucleotides: 6. This CDR3 reads CATSRARTGMNEKLFF. The CDR3 DNA reads as TGTGCCACCAGCAGAGCCCGGACAGGGATGAATGAAAAACTGTTTTTT.

The chain is built from TRBV6-6 and TRBJ1-6; D is unresolved. CDR1 MNHNY and CDR2 SVGAGI come from the germline V gene (reference sequence). The ends were cut back, 2 bases at V and 8 bases at J, with 10 bases in the middle. CDR3 length: 14 residues. The CDR3 DNA is TGTGCCAGCAGTTACAGCGGGATGGATTCACCCCTCCACTTT. Its translation is CASSYSGMDSPLHF.

This rearrangement joins TRBV5-1 to TRBJ2-5; D is unclear. The CDR3 consists of 13 residues. Trimming took off 1 base at V and 0 bases at J, with 4 bases between the two ends. Germline V gene data show CDR1 as SGHRS and CDR2 as YFSETQ. CDR3 amino acids: CASSLSYQETQYF. For the CDR3, the DNA is TGCGCCAGCAGCTTGTCGTACCAAGAGACCCAGTACTTC.

V and J are TRBV7-8 and TRBJ2-1; a possible D gene is TRBD2 (6 bases). Germline CDR1 reads SGHVS; CDR2 reads FQNEAQ. This CDR3 has 14 residues. V gave up 1 base and J gave up 9 bases, with 13 bases separating them. DNA of the CDR3: TGTGCCAGCAGCTTAGGCTGGGGGGAAGCTGAGCAGTTCTTC. Its protein is CASSLGWGEAEQFF.

V and J are TRBV5-6 and TRBJ1-5; the match to TRBD1 covers 7 bases. The CDR3 runs 14 residues. J gave up 6 bases and V 0 bases, and 3 bases lay outside the gene matches. The germline gives CDR1 SGHDT, CDR2 YYEEEE. The DNA for the CDR3 is TGTGCCAGCAGCTTGGGACAGGGCGGTCAGCCCCAGCATTTT. It is translated as CASSLGQGGQPQHF.

V usage is TRBV20-1 and J usage is TRBJ2-7, with 7 bases that match TRBD1. V shed 3 bases and J 0 bases; nucleotides not matched to a gene: 8. The CDR3 loop spans 15 amino acids. Germline values: CDR1 DFQATT, CDR2 SNEGSKA (reference sequence). CDR3 region: CSASDQQGTSYEQYF. The CDR3 DNA reads TGCAGTGCTAGTGACCAACAGGGGACCTCCTACGAGCAGTACTTC.

In its sample, this clone was seen a few times. The chain joins TRBV24-1 to TRBJ2-7, with 14 bases aligning to TRBD2. This CDR3 contains 18 residues. Looked up from germline, CDR1 is KGHDR and CDR2 is SFDVKD. J was trimmed by 5 bases and V by 2 bases; bases with no gene match: 10. Written as DNA, the CDR3 is TGTGCCACCAGTGATTCGCGACCTGGGACTAGCGGGGGCCACGAGCAGTACTTC. Amino acids: CATSDSRPGTSGGHEQYF.

The CDR3 nucleotides are TGTGCCAGCAGTCGACAGGGGGATGGCTACACCTTC. Translated, it gives CASSRQGDGYTF. V and J are TRBV6-5 and TRBJ1-2; TRBD1 agrees at 9 bases. The J segment lost 6 bases and the V segment lost 5 bases, leaving 1 base of the junction unmatched. Germline CDR1 MNHEY, CDR2 SVGAGI. The CDR3 is 12 residues long.

This chain links TRBV10-3 with TRBJ2-1, with 7 bases aligning to TRBD2. V dropped 5 bases and J dropped 1; count of bases not matched to a gene: 11. Germline V lookup: CDR1 ENHRY, CDR2 SYGVKD. This CDR3 spans 17 amino acids. The CDR3 loop reads CAISPTNGRPSYNEQFF. Here the CDR3 DNA reads TGTGCCATCAGTCCTACTAACGGGAGGCCATCCTACAATGAGCAGTTCTTC.

The chain uses TRBV5-1 and TRBJ2-2, with 9 bases lining up with TRBD2. Germline assignment: CDR1 SGHRS and CDR2 YFSETQ. V shed 1 base, J shed 2 bases, and the junction held 6 bases outside the gene matches. This CDR3 has 17 residues. The CDR3 spells CASSLLVSGRNTGELFF. The DNA for the CDR3 is TGCGCCAGCAGCTTGTTGGTTAGCGGGAGAAACACCGGGGAGCTGTTTTTT.

The CDR3 nucleotides read TGTGCCAGCACTCCAGGACAGGGGCAACTCTCTAGCACAGATACGCAGTATTTT. It encodes CASTPGQGQLSSTDTQYF. The chain uses TRBV27 and TRBJ2-3; 9 bases line up with TRBD1. The length of the CDR3 is 18 residues. V lost 7 bases and J lost 0; bases outside the gene matches: 14. The germline gives CDR1 MNHEY, CDR2 SMNVEV (reference sequence).

The chain carries TRBV28 and TRBJ2-2; a weak D match, TRBD2 (6 bases). V was clipped by 4 bases and J by 7 bases, with 19 bases between them. CDR3 length equals 16 residues. Per the germline V gene, CDR1 is MDHEN and CDR2 is SYDVKM. CDR3 residues: CASSSIRERPGGELFF. The CDR3 coding sequence is TGTGCCAGCAGTTCCATCCGGGAGCGCCCTGGCGGGGAGCTGTTTTTT.

V gene TRBV6-2 or TRBV6-3 combines with J gene TRBJ2-1; 7 nucleotides match TRBD2. Germline CDR1 reads MNHEY; CDR2 reads SVGEGT. The CDR3 sequence is 17 residues long. With V trimmed by 0 bases and J by 8 bases, 13 bases remained unmatched. CDR3 coding DNA: TGTGCCAGCAGTTACTCGTTGGCGGGAGATAATAGGGATGAGCAGTTCTTC. The encoded protein is CASSYSLAGDNRDEQFF.

This clone has just one count. This chain links TRBV6-5 with TRBJ1-1; D is ambiguous. Trimming removed 6 bases from V and 3 bases from J, with 11 bases in between. Germline CDR1 is MNHEY and CDR2 is SVGAGI. The CDR3 covers 13 residues. This chain's CDR3 is CASRDSGYTEAFF. The CDR3 DNA is TGTGCCAGCAGGGATTCGGGTTACACTGAAGCTTTCTTT.

V gene TRBV20-1 combines with J gene TRBJ1-5; tentatively, D is TRBD1 (6 bases). The CDR3 is 15 residues long. The V gene's germline CDR1 is DFQATT and CDR2 SNEGSKA (reference sequence). V lost 3 bases and J 3 bases, leaving 15 bases between the germline ends. CDR3 DNA sequence: TGCAGTGCTAGTCCCTTCGGACAGCTCAATCAGCCCCAGCATTTT. Its translation: CSASPFGQLNQPQHF.

V gene TRBV5-1 combines with J gene TRBJ2-7; 10 nucleotides agree with TRBD2. Germline V gene sequence: CDR1 SGHRS, CDR2 YFSETQ. This CDR3 region has 15 residues. J gave up 5 bases and V 0 bases, and 5 bases lay outside the gene matches. CDR3 nucleotide sequence: TGCGCCAGCAGCTTGGCGGGGACTAGCGCCAACGAGCAGTACTTC. It encodes CASSLAGTSANEQYF.